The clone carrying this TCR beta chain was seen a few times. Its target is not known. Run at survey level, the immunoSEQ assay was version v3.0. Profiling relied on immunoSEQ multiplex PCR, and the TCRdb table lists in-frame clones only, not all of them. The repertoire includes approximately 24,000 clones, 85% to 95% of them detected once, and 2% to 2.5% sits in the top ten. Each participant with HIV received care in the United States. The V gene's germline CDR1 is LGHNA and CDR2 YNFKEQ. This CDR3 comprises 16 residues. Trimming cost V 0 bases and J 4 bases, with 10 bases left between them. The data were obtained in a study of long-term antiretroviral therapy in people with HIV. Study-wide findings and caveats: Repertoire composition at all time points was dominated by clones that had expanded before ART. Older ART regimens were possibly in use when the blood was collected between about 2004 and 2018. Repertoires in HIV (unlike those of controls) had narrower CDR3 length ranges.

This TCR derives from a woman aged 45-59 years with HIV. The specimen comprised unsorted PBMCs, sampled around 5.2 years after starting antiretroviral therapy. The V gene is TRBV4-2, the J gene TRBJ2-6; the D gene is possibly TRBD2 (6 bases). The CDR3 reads CASSQEGGTGANVLTF. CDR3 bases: TGTGCCAGCAGCCAAGAGGGCGGGACCGGGGCCAACGTCCTGACTTTC.